This is a list of T cell receptor beta chains from one sample in a study of shared clonotypes between healthy human individuals. Method: immunoSEQ multiplex PCR; TCRdb's copy keeps in-frame clones and lacks some. The data contain over a million clones, about 75% of them singletons. Material: memory CD4+ T cells sorted from blood. The receptors shown here come from a man younger than 30 in good health. Each CDR3 is given without its conserved first and last residue. Size is stated for part of the rows, as once, few or many counts, or as a class when the clone is expanded.

V gene: TRBV7-8
clone size: .
CDR3 protein: ASSLRGNQPQH

V gene: TRBV7-9
clone size: .
CDR3 protein: ASSLDRSST

V gene: TRBV6-1
clone size: once
CDR3 protein: ASILSRGTEAF

V gene: TRBV28
clone size: once
CDR3 protein: ASGIFRNTGELF

V gene: TRBV6-1
clone size: few
CDR3 protein: ATGTRGEQF

V gene: TRBV7-9
clone size: .
CDR3 protein: ASSSRGGSGEAF

V gene: TRBV27
clone size: .
CDR3 protein: ASSLSLGANQPQH

V gene: TRBV6-5
clone size: .
CDR3 protein: ASNRPPNTEAF

V gene: TRBV30
clone size: once
CDR3 protein: AGGESTYNEQF

V gene: TRBV11-3
clone size: .
CDR3 protein: ASSKGLAGTEQY

V gene: TRBV5-1
clone size: .
CDR3 protein: ASSSGTSGRSDTQY